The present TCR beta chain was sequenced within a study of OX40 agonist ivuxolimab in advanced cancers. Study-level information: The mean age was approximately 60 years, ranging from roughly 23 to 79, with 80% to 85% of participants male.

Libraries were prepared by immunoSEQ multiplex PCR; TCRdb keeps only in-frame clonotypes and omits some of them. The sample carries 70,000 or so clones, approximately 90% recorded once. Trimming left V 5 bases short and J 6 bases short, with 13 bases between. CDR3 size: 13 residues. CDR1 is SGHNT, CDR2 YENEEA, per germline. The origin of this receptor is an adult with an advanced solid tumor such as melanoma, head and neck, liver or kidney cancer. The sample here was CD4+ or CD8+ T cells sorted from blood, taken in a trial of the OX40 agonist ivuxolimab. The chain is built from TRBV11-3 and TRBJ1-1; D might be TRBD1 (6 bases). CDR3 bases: TGTGCCAGCAGCCCCGGGGGGCGGGCTGAAGCTTTCTTT. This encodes CASSPGGRAEAFF.